These 21 T cell receptor beta chains came from one sample sequenced in a study of T cells in women clearing cervical HPV infection. Generated by immunoSEQ multiplex PCR, the TCRdb table keeps only in-frame clones and is missing some. This repertoire comprises approximately 44,000 clones; its ten largest clones make up approximately 1.2%. The sequenced sample consisted of blood buffy coat. These receptors came from a woman aged 18 to 75 with a cervical HPV16 infection that either progressed to CIN3+ or cleared (not recorded which).

With respect to this clone: Read data end 3 residues before the CDR3 end; the end is taken from the germline J gene. The chain couples TRBV6-2 or TRBV6-3 to TRBJ1-5, with D perhaps TRBD1 (5 bases). From germline, CDR1 is MNHEY and CDR2 SVGEGT. Trimming pared 5 bases from V and 1 base from J, leaving 18 bases between. The CDR3 is made up of 17 amino acids. CDR3 region: CASSKRGGTGSNQPQHF. CDR3 DNA (partial): TGTGCCAGCAGTAAAAGGGGCGGAACGGGAAGCAATCAGCCC.

As regards this clone: The sequenced fragment ends 3 residues before the CDR3 boundary, so the rest is inferred from the germline J gene. V usage is TRBV18 and J usage is TRBJ1-2; D call uncertain. This CDR3 comprises 15 residues. In germline, CDR1 is KGHSH, CDR2 LQKENI. CDR3 DNA (partial): TGTGCCAGCTCACCAACTAGCGGGAGTCCCAATGAC. Translated: CASSPTSGSPND. The whole CDR3 protein is CASSPTSGSPNDYTF.

As to this clone: The read terminates 3 residues before the CDR3 end, so the remaining end is supplied by the germline J gene. The V call is TRBV10-3, the J call TRBJ2-3; the match to TRBD2 covers 11 bases. CDR3 length: 13 amino acids. V shed 10 bases and J 4 bases; nucleotides not matched to a gene: 4. Germline V lookup: CDR1 ENHRY, CDR2 SYGVKD. The CDR3 region is CATRTSGSDTQYF. The sequenced part of the CDR3 DNA is TGTGCCACCCGGACTAGCGGGTCAGATACG.

On this clone itself: The sequence runs out 3 residues before the end of the CDR3; the remainder is reconstructed from the germline J gene. The rearrangement uses TRBV28 and TRBJ2-7; D is unclear. The CDR3 loop spans 13 amino acids. The V and J ends lost 4 bases and 2 bases respectively, with 9 bases between them. Germline CDR1 MDHEN, CDR2 SYDVKM. CDR3: CASSSLQTYEQYF. CDR3 bases read: TGTGCCAGCAGTTCATTGCAGACCTACGAG.

In regard to this clone: The observed sequence ends 3 residues before the CDR3 terminus, with the missing tail filled in from the germline J gene. The chain links TRBV19 to TRBJ2-2; D is unclear. Germline V gene sequence: CDR1 LNHDA, CDR2 SQIVND (reference sequence). This CDR3 has 13 amino acids. V was pared by 7 bases and J by 4 bases, with 10 bases between. The part of the CDR3 DNA that was read is TGTGCCAGTACGAGGCTTGCCACCGGGGAG. Translated, it gives CASTRLATGE. The complete CDR3 protein is CASTRLATGELFF.

About this clone: The read comes to an end 3 residues before the CDR3 does, leaving the germline J gene to fill in the end. V gene TRBV7-9 combines with J gene TRBJ2-3; D is uncertain. Germline V gene sequence: CDR1 SEHNR, CDR2 FQNEAQ (reference sequence). This CDR3 spans 14 amino acids. The CDR3 DNA, read in part, is TGTGCCAGCAGCTTAGCGGGCAGTAATCAGCCG. This translates into CASSLAGSNQP. The CDR3 reads in full as CASSLAGSNQPQYF.

About this clone: The junction does not match germline at one end; this may be a read error. With the read ending 3 residues before the CDR3 end, the germline J gene is used to fill in that end. The same CDR3 also results from other DNA sequences found in this sample. The chain couples TRBV7-3 to TRBJ1-3; 7 bases are a match to TRBD1. The CDR3 extends over 14 amino acids. Germline V CDR1 and CDR2: SGHTA, FQGTGA. CDR3 bases read: TGTGCCAGCAGCCGAGGGGGCCCGGGAAACACA. It is translated as CASSRGGPGNT. The whole CDR3 is CASSRGGPGNTIYF.

Comments on this clone: The observed sequence ends 3 residues before the CDR3 terminus, with the missing tail filled in from the germline J gene. The chain employs TRBV7-3 and TRBJ2-5, with 7 bases lining up with TRBD1. Germline CDR1 and CDR2: SGHTA and FQGTGA. V gave up 6 bases and J gave up 5 bases; unmatched junction bases: 6. CDR3 length: 13 amino acids. The CDR3 region is CASSRTGAETQYF. Incomplete CDR3 DNA: TGTGCCAGCAGTCGTACAGGGGCCGAGACC.

Points on this clone: Sequencing ends 3 residues short of the CDR3 end; the germline J gene provides the rest. The chain recombines TRBV5-1 with TRBJ2-7; D ambiguous. The V and J ends lost 2 bases and 2 bases respectively, with 8 bases between them. CDR3 size: 13 residues. CDR1 and CDR2 (germline): SGHRS, YFSETQ. CDR3 amino acids: CASSFDTTYEQYF. The sequenced CDR3 bases are TGCGCCAGCAGCTTTGACACGACCTACGAG. Looking up the rest from reference TRBV5-1 and TRBJ2-7 gives the full variable domain: KAGVTQTPRYLIKTRGQQVTLSCSPISGHRSVSWYQQTPGQGLQFLFEYFSETQRNKGNFPGRFSGRQFSNSRSEMNVSTLELGDSALYLCASSFDTTYEQYFGPGTRLTVT.

Regarding this clone: The read ends 3 residues before the CDR3 terminus; that terminus is restored from the germline J gene. The rearrangement uses TRBV13 and TRBJ1-5; D gene uncertain. V dropped 5 bases and J dropped 1 base, with 9 bases sitting between them. This CDR3 comprises 14 residues. In germline, CDR1 is PRHDT, CDR2 FYEKMQ (reference sequence). The CDR3 reads CASSPPGSNQPQHF. The CDR3 bases that were read are TGTGCCAGCAGCCCCCCAGGAAGCAATCAGCCC.

For this clone: The read ends 3 residues before the CDR3 terminus; that terminus is restored from the germline J gene. V gene TRBV5-1 combines with J gene TRBJ2-4; D unclear. Germline assignment: CDR1 SGHRS and CDR2 YFSETQ. The CDR3 loop spans 12 amino acids. V dropped 2 bases and J dropped 6 bases, with 6 bases sitting between them. The CDR3 is CASSLGSNIQYF. The DNA read from the CDR3 is TGCGCCAGCAGCTTAGGGTCAAACATT.

About this clone: Coverage ceases 3 residues before the CDR3 finishes, and the germline J gene fills in the end. The gene calls are TRBV20-1 and TRBJ2-5, with 12 bases fitting TRBD2. The germline CDR1 and CDR2 sequences are DFQATT and SNEGSKA (reference sequence). There are 17 residues in the CDR3. The V gene end was trimmed by 4 bases and the J gene end by 5 bases; junction bases not matched to a gene: 14. CDR3 in amino acids: CSATRITSGRFDETQYF. The sequenced CDR3 bases are TGCAGTGCTACTCGAATTACTAGCGGGAGGTTCGATGAGACC.

This CDR3 is CASRILDRGSPLFF. The DNA read from the CDR3 is TGTGCCAGTAGAATACTGGACAGGGGATCACCG. This sequence joins TRBV19 and TRBJ2-2; 9 positions match TRBD1. The read ends 3 residues shy of where the CDR3 ends; the end is completed using the germline J gene. This CDR3 has 14 amino acids. Germline loops: CDR1 LNHDA, CDR2 SQIVND (reference sequence).

A word on this clone: From the germline J gene comes the end of the CDR3, since the read stops 3 residues before it. V usage is TRBV5-1 and J usage is TRBJ2-3, with D perhaps matching TRBD2 (5 bases). The germline gives CDR1 SGHRS, CDR2 YFSETQ. The CDR3 totals 16 residues. Trimming pared 3 bases from V and 4 bases from J, leaving 18 bases between. The DNA read from the CDR3 is TGCGCCAGCAGCTCAGGAGGCCTCTATTCCCCAGATACG. Residues: CASSSGGLYSPDT. The full CDR3 protein is CASSSGGLYSPDTQYF.

Of note for this clone: The sequence runs out 3 residues before the end of the CDR3; the remainder is reconstructed from the germline J gene. The chain recombines TRBV30 with TRBJ2-5; unclear D gene. This CDR3 has 11 amino acids. With 2 bases removed from V and 4 bases from J, the gap between germline ends came to 5 bases. CDR1 GTSNPN and CDR2 SVGIG come from the germline V gene (reference sequence). Incomplete CDR3 DNA: TGTGCCTGGAGTCGGTCAGAGACC. Encoded protein: CAWSRSET. The whole CDR3 sequence is CAWSRSETQYF. Full variable domain (rest looked up from reference TRBV30 and TRBJ2-5): SQTIHQWPATLVQPVGSPLSLECTVEGTSNPNLYWYRQAAGRGLQLLFYSVGIGQISSEVPQNLSASRPQDRQFILSSKKLLLSDSGFYLCAWSRSETQYFGPGTRLLVL.

The covered CDR3 bases are TGTGCCAGAAGCTTGGTCGAAATGGGGCATTCACCC. It encodes CARSLVEMGHSP. The CDR3 reads in full as CARSLVEMGHSPLHF. This chain connects TRBV5-3 to TRBJ1-6; maybe TRBD1 (5 bases). The observed sequence ends 3 residues before the CDR3 terminus, with the missing tail filled in from the germline J gene. TRBV5-3 is an open reading frame, and its role is uncertain. This CDR3 region has 15 residues. Trimming cost V 0 bases and J 8 bases, with 12 bases left between them.

Turning to this clone: The read gets to within 3 residues of the CDR3 end, and the germline J gene fills in the rest. The rearrangement links TRBV7-9 to TRBJ1-1; D not certain. The germline gives CDR1 SEHNR, CDR2 FQNEAQ (reference sequence). The CDR3 covers 12 residues. CDR3 protein: CASSSLSREAFF. The part of the CDR3 DNA that was read is TGTGCCAGCAGCTCCCTCTCCAGGGAA.

In the case of this clone: The sequenced fragment ends 3 residues before the CDR3 boundary, so the rest is inferred from the germline J gene. The chain uses TRBV20-1 and TRBJ2-5, with 7 bases that match TRBD1. The J segment lost 3 bases and the V segment lost 6 bases, leaving 16 bases of the junction unmatched. CDR1 and CDR2 from the germline V gene are DFQATT and SNEGSKA (reference sequence). The CDR3 extends over 16 amino acids. CDR3 loop: CSASTTTGTAKETQYF. CDR3 DNA, as far as it was read: TGCAGTGCAAGCACAACAACCGGGACAGCAAAAGAGACC.

Remarks on this clone: Coverage ceases 3 residues before the CDR3 finishes, and the germline J gene fills in the end. The gene calls are TRBV20-1 and TRBJ2-5; D ambiguous. In germline, CDR1 is DFQATT, CDR2 SNEGSKA (reference sequence). V dropped 5 bases and J dropped 5 bases, with 6 bases sitting between them. The CDR3 extends over 10 amino acids. The part of the CDR3 DNA that was read is TGCAGTGCTTCCGGGGAGACC. Translated: CSASGET. The whole CDR3 sequence reads CSASGETQYF.

Points on this clone: The CDR3 extends 3 residues past the end of the read, so its final part is completed from the germline J gene. The gene calls are TRBV20-1 and TRBJ2-7; TRBD1 is a possible D gene (6 bases). The CDR3 totals 16 residues. CDR1 is DFQATT, CDR2 SNEGSKA, per germline (reference sequence). Trimming removed 0 bases from V and 4 bases from J, with 19 bases in between. The CDR3 DNA, read in part, is TGCAGTGCTAGAGATCGGGAATATTGGGGGCATTACGAG. Translation gives CSARDREYWGHYE. The whole CDR3 region reads CSARDREYWGHYEQYF.

CDR3 in amino acids: CASSQGGNQPQHF. The sequenced CDR3 bases are TGTGCCAGCTCCCAGGGTGGCAATCAGCCC. V is TRBV18 and J is TRBJ1-5, with a weak D call TRBD1 (5 bases). The read comes to an end 3 residues before the CDR3 does, leaving the germline J gene to fill in the end. The CDR3 extends over 13 amino acids. Trimming removed 6 bases at V and 2 bases at J, with 8 bases between. CDR1 is KGHSH and CDR2 is LQKENI in the germline V gene.